These 9 T cell receptor beta chains share one sample of origin, sequenced in a study of early stage breast cancer tumors. Data came from immunoSEQ multiplex PCR; TCRdb stores just in-frame clones and leaves some out. The profile covers approximately 30,000 clones, with 80% appearing a single time and roughly 13% taken by the ten largest. Sample: blood. The receptors were gathered from a person in their 60s with breast cancer.

This rearrangement joins TRBV4-1 to TRBJ1-5, with a possible D match to TRBD1 (5 bases). Germline loops: CDR1 MGHRA, CDR2 YSYEKL. The CDR3 totals 16 residues. V lost 0 bases, J lost 4 bases, and 13 bases lay in between. CDR3: CASSQERGGRNQPQHF. The CDR3 nucleotides read TGCGCCAGCAGCCAAGAACGGGGCGGGAGAAATCAGCCCCAGCATTTT.

The chain employs TRBV19 and TRBJ1-5; D remains ambiguous. The germline V gene has CDR1 LNHDA and CDR2 SQIVND (reference sequence). The CDR3 runs 15 residues. The ends were cut back, 6 bases at V and 4 bases at J, with 16 bases in the middle. CDR3 loop: CASRYPGGSNQPQHF. DNA of the CDR3: TGTGCCAGTAGATACCCAGGAGGGTCTAATCAGCCCCAGCATTTT.

J is TRBJ1-5 and V is TRBV7-2; 7 nucleotides agree with TRBD1. This CDR3 spans 14 amino acids. The germline V gene has CDR1 SGHTA and CDR2 FQGNSA. The J segment lost 3 bases and the V segment lost 4 bases, leaving 3 bases of the junction unmatched. DNA for the CDR3: TGTGCCAGCAGCTCTAGGGGGCACAATCAGCCCCAGCATTTT. Translated: CASSSRGHNQPQHF.

This clone is medium-sized within its sample. The gene calls are TRBV7-8 and TRBJ2-3; D is ambiguous. V shed 5 bases and J shed 0 bases, with 12 bases lying between them. CDR1 is SGHVS and CDR2 is FQNEAQ in the germline V gene. The CDR3 extends over 15 amino acids. CDR3 DNA: TGTGCCAGCAGCCCCACAGTATCGAGCACAGATACGCAGTATTTT. The encoded protein is CASSPTVSSTDTQYF. Variable domain in full (rest from reference TRBV7-8 and TRBJ2-3): GAGVSQSPRYKVAKRGQDVALRCDPISGHVSLFWYQQALGQGPEFLTYFQNEAQLDKSGLPSDRFFAERPEGSVSTLKIQRTQQEDSAVYLCASSPTVSSTDTQYFGPGTRLTVL.

The J gene is TRBJ1-5, the V gene TRBV7-2; tentatively, D is TRBD1 (5 bases). V was cut by 5 bases and J by 3 bases, with 17 bases left in between. Germline lookup yields CDR1 SGHTA and CDR2 FQGNSA. CDR3 length: 16 amino acids. Here the CDR3 reads CASSPNQGGNNQPQHF. The CDR3 bases are TGTGCCAGCAGCCCAAACCAGGGAGGGAACAATCAGCCCCAGCATTTT.

This clone was picked up a small number of times. The chain uses TRBV7-8 and TRBJ1-5; 8 nucleotides match TRBD1. V trimming: 5 bases; J trimming: 1 base; junction bases outside the gene matches: 7. Germline CDR1 reads SGHVS; CDR2 reads FQNEAQ. The CDR3 totals 16 residues. The CDR3 region has the DNA TGTGCCAGCAGCCCAGGGGGCGCTTCCAGCAATCAGCCCCAGCATTTT. Its translation: CASSPGGASSNQPQHF.

This rearrangement joins TRBV19 to TRBJ2-4, with 8 positions matching TRBD1. V shed 2 bases and J 8 bases; nucleotides not matched to a gene: 8. CDR3 length equals 15 residues. Germline V lookup: CDR1 LNHDA, CDR2 SQIVND (reference sequence). Here the CDR3 reads CASSIPQGARDIQYF. DNA of the CDR3: TGTGCCAGTAGTATACCTCAGGGGGCTCGAGACATTCAGTACTTC. Full variable domain (rest looked up from reference TRBV19 and TRBJ2-4): DGGITQSPKYLFRKEGQNVTLSCEQNLNHDAMYWYRQDPGQGLRLIYYSQIVNDFQKGDIAEGYSVSREKKESFPLTVTSAQKNPTAFYLCASSIPQGARDIQYFGAGTRLSVL.

The gene calls are TRBV2 and TRBJ1-4; D is undetermined. Trimming pared 8 bases from V and 8 bases from J, leaving 9 bases between. The CDR3 totals 11 residues. Germline CDR1 SNHLY, CDR2 FYNNEI. DNA of the CDR3: TGTGCCAGCGGCAGGCAGGAAAAACTGTTTTTT. This translates into CASGRQEKLFF.

J is TRBJ2-7 and V is TRBV29-1; TRBD2 agrees at 10 bases. CDR3 length equals 14 residues. V was clipped by 4 bases and J by 7 bases; unmatched bases: 10. CDR1 is SQVTM, CDR2 ANQGSEA, per germline. The CDR3 DNA reads as TGCAGCGTTGGGTGGTCTAGCGGGAGAGGGGAGCAGTACTTC. Translating gives CSVGWSSGRGEQYF.